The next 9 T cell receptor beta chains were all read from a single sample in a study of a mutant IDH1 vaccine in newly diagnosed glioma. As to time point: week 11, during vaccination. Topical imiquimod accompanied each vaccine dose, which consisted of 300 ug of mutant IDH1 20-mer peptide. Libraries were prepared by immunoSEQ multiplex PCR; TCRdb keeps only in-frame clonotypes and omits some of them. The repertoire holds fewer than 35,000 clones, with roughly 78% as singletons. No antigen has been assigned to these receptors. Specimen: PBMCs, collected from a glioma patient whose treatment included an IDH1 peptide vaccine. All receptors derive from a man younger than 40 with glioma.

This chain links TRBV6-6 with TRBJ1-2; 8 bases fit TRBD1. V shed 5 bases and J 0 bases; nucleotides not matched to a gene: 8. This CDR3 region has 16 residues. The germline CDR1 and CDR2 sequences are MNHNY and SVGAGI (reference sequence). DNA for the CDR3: TGTGCCAGCAGTAAACCCGGGACAGGATCTAACTATGGCTACACCTTC. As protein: CASSKPGTGSNYGYTF.

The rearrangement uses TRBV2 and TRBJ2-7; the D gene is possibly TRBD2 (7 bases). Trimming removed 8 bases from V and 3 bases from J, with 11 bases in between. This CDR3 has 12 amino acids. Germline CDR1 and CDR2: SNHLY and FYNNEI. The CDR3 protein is CASRGARYEQYF. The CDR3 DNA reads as TGTGCCAGCCGGGGGGCTCGCTACGAGCAGTACTTC.

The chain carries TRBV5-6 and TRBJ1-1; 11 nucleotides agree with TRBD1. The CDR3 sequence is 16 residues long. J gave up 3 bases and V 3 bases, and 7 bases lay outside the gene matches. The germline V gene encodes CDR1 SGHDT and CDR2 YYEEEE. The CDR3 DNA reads TGTGCCAGCAGCTCAGGGACAGGGGGGGAGTACACTGAAGCTTTCTTT. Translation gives CASSSGTGGEYTEAFF.

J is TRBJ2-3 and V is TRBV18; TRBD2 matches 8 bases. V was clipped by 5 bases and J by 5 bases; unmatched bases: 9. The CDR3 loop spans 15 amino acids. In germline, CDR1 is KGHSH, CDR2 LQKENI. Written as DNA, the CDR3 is TGTGCCAGCTCAGTCCGAGCGGGAGAGGGAGATACGCAGTATTTT. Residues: CASSVRAGEGDTQYF. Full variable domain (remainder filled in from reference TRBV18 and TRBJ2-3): NAGVMQNPRHLVRRRGQEARLRCSPMKGHSHVYWYRQLPEEGLKFMVYLQKENIIDESGMPKERFSAEFPKEGPSILRIQQVVRGDSAAYFCASSVRAGEGDTQYFGPGTRLTVL.

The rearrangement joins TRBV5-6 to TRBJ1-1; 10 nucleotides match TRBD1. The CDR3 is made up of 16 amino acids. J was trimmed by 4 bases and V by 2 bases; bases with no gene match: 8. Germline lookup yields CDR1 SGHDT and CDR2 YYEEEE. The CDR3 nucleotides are TGTGCCAGCAGCTTCGTCCGGGACAGGGGAAGCACTGAAGCTTTCTTT. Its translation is CASSFVRDRGSTEAFF.

DNA for the CDR3: TGTGCCAGCAGTTACGACTATCGAGATACGCAGTATTTT. Translated: CASSYDYRDTQYF. The gene calls are TRBV6-6 and TRBJ2-3; D is perhaps TRBD2 (5 bases). The V and J ends lost 2 bases and 5 bases respectively, with 8 bases between them. CDR3 size: 13 residues. The V gene's germline CDR1 is MNHNY and CDR2 SVGAGI (reference sequence).

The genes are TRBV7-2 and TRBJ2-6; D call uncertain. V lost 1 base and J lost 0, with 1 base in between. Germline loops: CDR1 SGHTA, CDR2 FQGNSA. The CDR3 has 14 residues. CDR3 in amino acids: CASSLGSGANVLTF. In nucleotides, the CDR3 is TGTGCCAGCAGCTTAGGCTCTGGGGCCAACGTCCTGACTTTC.

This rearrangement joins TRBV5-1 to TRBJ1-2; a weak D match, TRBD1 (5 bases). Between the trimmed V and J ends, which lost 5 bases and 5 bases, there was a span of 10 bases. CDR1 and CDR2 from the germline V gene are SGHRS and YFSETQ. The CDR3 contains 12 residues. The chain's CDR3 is CASSPGDYGYTF. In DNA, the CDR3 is TGCGCCAGCAGTCCGGGGGATTATGGCTACACCTTC.

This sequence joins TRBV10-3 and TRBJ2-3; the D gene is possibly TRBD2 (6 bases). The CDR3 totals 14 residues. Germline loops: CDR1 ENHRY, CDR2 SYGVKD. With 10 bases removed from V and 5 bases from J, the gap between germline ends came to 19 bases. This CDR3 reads CANGYGGAKDTQYF. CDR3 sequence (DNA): TGTGCCAACGGCTATGGAGGGGCGAAAGATACGCAGTATTTT.